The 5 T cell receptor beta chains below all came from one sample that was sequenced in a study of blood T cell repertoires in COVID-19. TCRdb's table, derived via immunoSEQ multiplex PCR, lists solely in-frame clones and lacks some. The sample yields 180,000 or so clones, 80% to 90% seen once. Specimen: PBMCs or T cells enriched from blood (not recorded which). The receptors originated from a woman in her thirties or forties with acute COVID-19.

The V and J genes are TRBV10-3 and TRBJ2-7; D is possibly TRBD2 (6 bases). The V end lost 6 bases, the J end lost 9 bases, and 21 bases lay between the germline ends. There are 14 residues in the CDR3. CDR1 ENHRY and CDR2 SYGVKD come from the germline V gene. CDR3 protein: CAISQKLAGERQYF. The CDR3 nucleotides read TGTGCCATCAGCCAGAAACTAGCTGGGGAACGGCAGTACTTC.

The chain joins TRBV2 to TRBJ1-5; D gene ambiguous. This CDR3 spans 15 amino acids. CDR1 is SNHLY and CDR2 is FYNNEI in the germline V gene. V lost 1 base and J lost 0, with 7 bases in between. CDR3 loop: CASSEEGDSNQPQHF. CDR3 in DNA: TGTGCCAGCAGTGAAGAGGGAGATAGCAATCAGCCCCAGCATTTT. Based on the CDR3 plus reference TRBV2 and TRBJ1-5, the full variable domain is EPEVTQTPSHQVTQMGQEVILRCVPISNHLYFYWYRQILGQKVEFLVSFYNNEISEKSEIFDDQFSVERPDGSNFTLKIRSTKLEDSAMYFCASSEEGDSNQPQHFGDGTRLSIL.

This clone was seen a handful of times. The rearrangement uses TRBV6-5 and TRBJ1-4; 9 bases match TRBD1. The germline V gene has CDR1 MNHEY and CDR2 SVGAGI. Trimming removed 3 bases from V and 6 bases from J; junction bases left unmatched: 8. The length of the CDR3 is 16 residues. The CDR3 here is CASSYSPTGGYEKLFF. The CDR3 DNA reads TGTGCCAGCAGTTATTCCCCGACAGGGGGGTATGAAAAACTGTTTTTT.

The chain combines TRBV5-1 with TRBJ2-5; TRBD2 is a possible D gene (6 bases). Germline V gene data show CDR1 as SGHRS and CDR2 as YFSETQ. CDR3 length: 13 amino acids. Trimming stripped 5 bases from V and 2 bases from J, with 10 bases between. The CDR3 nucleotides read TGCGCCAGCAGGAGCGGGCAGCAAGAGACCCAGTACTTC. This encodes CASRSGQQETQYF.

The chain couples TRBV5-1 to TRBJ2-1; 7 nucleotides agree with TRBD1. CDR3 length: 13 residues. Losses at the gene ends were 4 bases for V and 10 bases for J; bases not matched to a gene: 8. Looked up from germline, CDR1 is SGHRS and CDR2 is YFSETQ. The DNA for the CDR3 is TGCGCCAGCAGCACGGGACAGTTTGGAGAGCAGTTCTTC. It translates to CASSTGQFGEQFF.